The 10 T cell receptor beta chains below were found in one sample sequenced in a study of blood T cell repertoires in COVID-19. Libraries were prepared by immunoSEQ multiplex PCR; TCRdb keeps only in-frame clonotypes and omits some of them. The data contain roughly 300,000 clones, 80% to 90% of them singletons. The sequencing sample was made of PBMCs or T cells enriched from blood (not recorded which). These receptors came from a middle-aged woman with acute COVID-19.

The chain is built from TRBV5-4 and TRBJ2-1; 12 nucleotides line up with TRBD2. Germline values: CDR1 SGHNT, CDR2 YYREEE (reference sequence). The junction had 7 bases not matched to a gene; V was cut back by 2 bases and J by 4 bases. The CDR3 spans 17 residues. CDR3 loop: CASSLGTGLAGYNEQFF. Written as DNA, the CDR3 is TGTGCCAGCAGCTTAGGGACGGGACTAGCGGGTTACAATGAGCAGTTCTTC.

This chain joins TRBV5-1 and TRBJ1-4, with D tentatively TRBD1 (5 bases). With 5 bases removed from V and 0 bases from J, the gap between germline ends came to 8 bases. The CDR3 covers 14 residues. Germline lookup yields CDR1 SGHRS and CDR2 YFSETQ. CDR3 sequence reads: CASREQATNEKLFF. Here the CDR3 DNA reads TGCGCCAGCAGAGAACAGGCAACTAATGAAAAACTGTTTTTT.

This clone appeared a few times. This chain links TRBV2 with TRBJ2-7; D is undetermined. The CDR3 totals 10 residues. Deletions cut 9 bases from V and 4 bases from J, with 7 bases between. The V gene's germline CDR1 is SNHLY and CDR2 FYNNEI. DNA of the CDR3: TGTGCCAGTGGTCAGTACGAGCAGTACTTC. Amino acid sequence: CASGQYEQYF.

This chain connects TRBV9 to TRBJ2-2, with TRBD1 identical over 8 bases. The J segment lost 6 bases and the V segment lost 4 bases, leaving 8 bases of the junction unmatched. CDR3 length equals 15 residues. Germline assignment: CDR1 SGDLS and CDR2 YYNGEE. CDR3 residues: CASSPGTGSPGELFF. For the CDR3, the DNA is TGTGCCAGCAGCCCCGGGACAGGAAGTCCCGGGGAGCTGTTTTTT.

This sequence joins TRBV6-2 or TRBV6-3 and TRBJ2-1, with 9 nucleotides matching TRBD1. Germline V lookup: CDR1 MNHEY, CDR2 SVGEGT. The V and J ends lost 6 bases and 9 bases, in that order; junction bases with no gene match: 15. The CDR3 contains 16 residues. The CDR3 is CASSTTTGGAGSEQFF. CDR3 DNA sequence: TGTGCCAGCAGCACGACCACAGGGGGCGCCGGGAGTGAGCAGTTCTTC.

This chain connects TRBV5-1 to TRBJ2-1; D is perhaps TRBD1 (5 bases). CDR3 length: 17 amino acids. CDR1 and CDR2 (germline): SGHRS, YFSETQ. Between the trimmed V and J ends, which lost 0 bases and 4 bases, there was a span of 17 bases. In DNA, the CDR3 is TGCGCCAGCAGCTTGGCAGTAGGGGTTGGATTTTACAATGAGCAGTTCTTC. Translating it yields CASSLAVGVGFYNEQFF.

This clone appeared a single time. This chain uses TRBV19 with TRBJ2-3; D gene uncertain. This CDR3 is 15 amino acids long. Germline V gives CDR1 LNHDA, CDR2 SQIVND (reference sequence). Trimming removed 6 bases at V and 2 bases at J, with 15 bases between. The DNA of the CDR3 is TGTGCCAGTAGATCGGGTTCCCTATACACAGATACGCAGTATTTT. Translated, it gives CASRSGSLYTDTQYF.

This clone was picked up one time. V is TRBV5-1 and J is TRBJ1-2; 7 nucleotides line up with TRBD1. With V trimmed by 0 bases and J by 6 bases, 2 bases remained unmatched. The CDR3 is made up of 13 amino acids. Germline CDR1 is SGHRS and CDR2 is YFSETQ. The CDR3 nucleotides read TGCGCCAGCAGCTTGGAGGGACAGAATGGCTACACCTTC. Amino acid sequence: CASSLEGQNGYTF.

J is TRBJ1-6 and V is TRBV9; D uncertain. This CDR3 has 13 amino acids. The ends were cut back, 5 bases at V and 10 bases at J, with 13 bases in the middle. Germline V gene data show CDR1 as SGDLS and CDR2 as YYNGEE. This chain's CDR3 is CASSPTTQSPLHF. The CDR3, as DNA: TGTGCCAGCAGTCCTACTACCCAATCACCCCTCCACTTT.

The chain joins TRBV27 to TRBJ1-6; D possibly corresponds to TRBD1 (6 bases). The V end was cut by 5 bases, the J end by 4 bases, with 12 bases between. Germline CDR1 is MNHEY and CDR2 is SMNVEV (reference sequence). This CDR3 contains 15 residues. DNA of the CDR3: TGTGCCAGCAGTGCCGTACAGGGTTATAATTCACCCCTCCACTTT. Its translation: CASSAVQGYNSPLHF.